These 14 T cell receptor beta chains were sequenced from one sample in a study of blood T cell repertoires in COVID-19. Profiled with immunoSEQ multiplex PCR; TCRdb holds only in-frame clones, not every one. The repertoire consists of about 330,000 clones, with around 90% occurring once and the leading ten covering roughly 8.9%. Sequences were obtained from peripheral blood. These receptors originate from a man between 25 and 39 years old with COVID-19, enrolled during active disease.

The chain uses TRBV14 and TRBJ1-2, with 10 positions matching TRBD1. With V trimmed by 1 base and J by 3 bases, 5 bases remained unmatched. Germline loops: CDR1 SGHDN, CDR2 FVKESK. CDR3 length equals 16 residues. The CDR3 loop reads CASSQVRTGGDYGYTF. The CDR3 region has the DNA TGTGCCAGCAGCCAAGTAAGGACAGGGGGTGACTATGGCTACACCTTC.

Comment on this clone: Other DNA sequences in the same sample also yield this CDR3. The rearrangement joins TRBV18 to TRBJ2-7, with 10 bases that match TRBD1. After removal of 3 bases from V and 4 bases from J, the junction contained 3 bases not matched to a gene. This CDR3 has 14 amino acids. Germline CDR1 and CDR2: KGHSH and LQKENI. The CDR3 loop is CASSPGQGPYEQYF. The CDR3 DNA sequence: TGTGCCAGCTCACCGGGACAGGGGCCATACGAGCAGTACTTC.

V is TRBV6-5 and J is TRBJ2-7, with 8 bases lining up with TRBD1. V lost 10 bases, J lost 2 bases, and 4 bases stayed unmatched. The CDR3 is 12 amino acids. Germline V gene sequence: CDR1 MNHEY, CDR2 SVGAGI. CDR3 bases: TGTGCCACCGGGGACAGGACCTACGAGCAGTACTTC. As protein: CATGDRTYEQYF.

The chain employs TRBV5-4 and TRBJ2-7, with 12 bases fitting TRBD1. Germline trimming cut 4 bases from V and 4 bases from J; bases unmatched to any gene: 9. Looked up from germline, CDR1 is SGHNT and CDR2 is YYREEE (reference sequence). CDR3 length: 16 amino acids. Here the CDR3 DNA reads TGTGCCAGCAGCGGGGGACAGGGGGCGCTAGGATACGAGCAGTACTTC. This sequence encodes CASSGGQGALGYEQYF.

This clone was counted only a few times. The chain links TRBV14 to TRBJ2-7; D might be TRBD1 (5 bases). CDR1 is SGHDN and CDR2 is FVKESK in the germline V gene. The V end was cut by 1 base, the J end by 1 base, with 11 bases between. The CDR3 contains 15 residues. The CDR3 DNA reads TGTGCCAGCAGCCAAGTTAGGGGTGGATCCTACGAGCAGTACTTC. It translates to CASSQVRGGSYEQYF.

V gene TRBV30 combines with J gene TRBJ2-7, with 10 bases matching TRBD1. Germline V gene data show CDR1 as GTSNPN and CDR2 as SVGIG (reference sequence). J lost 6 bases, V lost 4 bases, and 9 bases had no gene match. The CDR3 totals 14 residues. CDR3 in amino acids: CAWNPLRTGGEQYF. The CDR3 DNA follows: TGTGCCTGGAATCCCCTTCGGACAGGGGGCGAGCAGTACTTC.

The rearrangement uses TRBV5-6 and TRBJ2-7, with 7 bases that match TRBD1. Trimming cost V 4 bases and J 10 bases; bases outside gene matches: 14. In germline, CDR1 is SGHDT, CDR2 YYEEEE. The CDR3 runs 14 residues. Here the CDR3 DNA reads TGTGCCAGCAGCCTTACAGGGGCCCCCGAGAAACAGTACTTC. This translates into CASSLTGAPEKQYF.

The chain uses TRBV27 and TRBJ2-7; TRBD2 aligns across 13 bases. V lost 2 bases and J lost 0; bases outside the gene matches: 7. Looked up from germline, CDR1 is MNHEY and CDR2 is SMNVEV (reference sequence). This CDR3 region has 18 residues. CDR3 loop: CASSLTTSGRISSYEQYF. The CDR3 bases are TGTGCCAGCAGTTTAACGACTAGCGGGAGGATTAGCTCCTACGAGCAGTACTTC.

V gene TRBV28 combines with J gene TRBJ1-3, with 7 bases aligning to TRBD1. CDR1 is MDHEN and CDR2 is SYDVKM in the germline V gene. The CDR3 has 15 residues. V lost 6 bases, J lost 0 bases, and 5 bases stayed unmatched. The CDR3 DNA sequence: TGTGCCAGCAGACCGGGACAGCTCTCTGGAAACACCATATATTTT. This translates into CASRPGQLSGNTIYF.

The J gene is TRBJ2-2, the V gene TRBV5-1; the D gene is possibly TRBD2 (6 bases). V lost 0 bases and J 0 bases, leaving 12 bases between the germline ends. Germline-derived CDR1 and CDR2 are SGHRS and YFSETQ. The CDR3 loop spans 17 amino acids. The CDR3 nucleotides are TGCGCCAGCAGCTTGGACCTAGCGAGGGCGAACACCGGGGAGCTGTTTTTT. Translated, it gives CASSLDLARANTGELFF.

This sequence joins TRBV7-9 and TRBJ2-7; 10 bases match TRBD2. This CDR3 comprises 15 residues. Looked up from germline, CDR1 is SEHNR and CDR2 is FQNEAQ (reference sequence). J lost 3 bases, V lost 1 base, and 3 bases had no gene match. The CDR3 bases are TGTGCCAGCAGCTTAGTACTAGCGGGGAACTACGAGCAGTACTTC. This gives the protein CASSLVLAGNYEQYF.

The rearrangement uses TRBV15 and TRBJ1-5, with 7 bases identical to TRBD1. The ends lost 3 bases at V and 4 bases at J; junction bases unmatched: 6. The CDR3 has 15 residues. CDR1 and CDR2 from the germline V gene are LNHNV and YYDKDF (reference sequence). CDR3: CATSSDRAGNQPQHF. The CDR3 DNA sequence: TGTGCCACCAGCAGTGACAGGGCGGGAAATCAGCCCCAGCATTTT.

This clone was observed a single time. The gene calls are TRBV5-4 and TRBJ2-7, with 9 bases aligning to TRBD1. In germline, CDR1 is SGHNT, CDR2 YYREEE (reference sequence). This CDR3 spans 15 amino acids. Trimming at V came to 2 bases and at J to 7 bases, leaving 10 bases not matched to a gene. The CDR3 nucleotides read TGTGCCAGCAGCTTCCGCCGGGACAGGGTGGAAGAGCAGTACTTC. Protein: CASSFRRDRVEEQYF.

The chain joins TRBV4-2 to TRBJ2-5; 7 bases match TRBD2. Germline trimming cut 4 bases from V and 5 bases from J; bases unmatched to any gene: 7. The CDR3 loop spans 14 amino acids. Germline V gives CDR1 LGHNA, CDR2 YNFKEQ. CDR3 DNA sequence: TGTGCCAGCAGCCCCTTCGGGGAGGGGGAGACCCAGTACTTC. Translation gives CASSPFGEGETQYF.